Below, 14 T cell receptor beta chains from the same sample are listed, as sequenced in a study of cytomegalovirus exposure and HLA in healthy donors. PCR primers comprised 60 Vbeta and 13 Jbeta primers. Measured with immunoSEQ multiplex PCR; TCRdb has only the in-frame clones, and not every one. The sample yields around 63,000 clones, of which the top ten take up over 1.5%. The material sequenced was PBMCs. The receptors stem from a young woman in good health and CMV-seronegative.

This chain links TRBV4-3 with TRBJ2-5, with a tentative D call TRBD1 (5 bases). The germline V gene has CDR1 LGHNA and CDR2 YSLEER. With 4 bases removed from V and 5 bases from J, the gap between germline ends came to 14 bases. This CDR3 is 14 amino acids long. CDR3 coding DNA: TGCGCCAGCAGCCTGTCACAGGTTGAGGAGACCCAGTACTTC. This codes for CASSLSQVEETQYF.

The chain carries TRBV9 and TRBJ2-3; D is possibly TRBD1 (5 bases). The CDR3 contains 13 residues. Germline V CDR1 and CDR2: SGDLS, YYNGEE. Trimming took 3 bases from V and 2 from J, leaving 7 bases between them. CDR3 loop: CASSGTNTDTQYF. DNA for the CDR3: TGTGCCAGCAGCGGGACAAACACAGATACGCAGTATTTT.

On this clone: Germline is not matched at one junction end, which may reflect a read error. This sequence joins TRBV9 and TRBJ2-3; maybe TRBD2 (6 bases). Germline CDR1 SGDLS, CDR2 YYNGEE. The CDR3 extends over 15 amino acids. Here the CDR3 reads CASSVGGERPDKQYF. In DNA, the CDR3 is TGTGCCAGCAGCGTAGGGGGGGAGAGGCCAGATAAGCAGTATTTT.

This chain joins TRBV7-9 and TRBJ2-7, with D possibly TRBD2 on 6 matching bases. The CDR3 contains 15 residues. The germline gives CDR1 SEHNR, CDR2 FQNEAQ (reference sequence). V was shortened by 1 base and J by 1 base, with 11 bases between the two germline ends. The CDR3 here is CASSLGAGLSYEQYF. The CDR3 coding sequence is TGTGCCAGCAGCTTAGGGGCGGGACTTTCCTACGAGCAGTACTTC. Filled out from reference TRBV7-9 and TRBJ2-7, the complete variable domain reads DTGVSQNPRHKITKRGQNVTFRCDPISEHNRLYWYRQTLGQGPEFLTYFQNEAQLEKSRLLSDRFSAERPKGSFSTLEIQRTEQGDSAMYLCASSLGAGLSYEQYFGPGTRLTVT.

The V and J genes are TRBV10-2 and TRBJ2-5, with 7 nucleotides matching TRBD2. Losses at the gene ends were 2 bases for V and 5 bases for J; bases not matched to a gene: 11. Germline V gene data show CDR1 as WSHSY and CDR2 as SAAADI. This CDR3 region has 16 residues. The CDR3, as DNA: TGCGCCAGCAGTGAGAGGTTAGGTCGGGGGGTGGAGACCCAGTACTTC. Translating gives CASSERLGRGVETQYF.

In DNA, the CDR3 is TGTGCCAGTAGTATGGGGCTAGCGCGTTACCAAGAGACCCAGTACTTC. It specifies CASSMGLARYQETQYF. V and J are TRBV19 and TRBJ2-5; maybe TRBD2 (6 bases). Per germline, CDR1 LNHDA and CDR2 SQIVND (reference sequence). The CDR3 extends over 16 amino acids. The V and J ends lost 3 bases and 0 bases respectively, with 14 bases between them.

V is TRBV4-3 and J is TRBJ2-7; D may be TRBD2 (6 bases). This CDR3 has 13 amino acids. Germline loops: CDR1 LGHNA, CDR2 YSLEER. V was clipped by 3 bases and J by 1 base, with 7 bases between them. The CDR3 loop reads CASSQGLSYEQYF. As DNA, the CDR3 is TGCGCCAGCAGCCAGGGACTGTCCTACGAGCAGTACTTC.

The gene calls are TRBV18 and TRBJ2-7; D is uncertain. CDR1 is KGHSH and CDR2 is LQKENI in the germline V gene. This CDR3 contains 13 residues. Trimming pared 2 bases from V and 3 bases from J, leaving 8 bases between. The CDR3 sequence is CASSPLPIYEQYF. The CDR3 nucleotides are TGTGCCAGCTCACCATTACCTATCTACGAGCAGTACTTC.

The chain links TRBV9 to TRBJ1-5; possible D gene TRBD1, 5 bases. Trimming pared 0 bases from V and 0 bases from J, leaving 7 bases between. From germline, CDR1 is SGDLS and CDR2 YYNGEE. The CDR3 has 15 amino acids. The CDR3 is CASSVDGGSNQPQHF. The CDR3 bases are TGTGCCAGCAGCGTAGACGGGGGTAGCAATCAGCCCCAGCATTTT. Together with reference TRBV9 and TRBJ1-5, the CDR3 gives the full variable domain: DSGVTQTPKHLITATGQRVTLRCSPRSGDLSVYWYQQSLDQGLQFLIQYYNGEERAKGNILERFSAQQFPDLHSELNLSSLELGDSALYFCASSVDGGSNQPQHFGDGTRLSIL.

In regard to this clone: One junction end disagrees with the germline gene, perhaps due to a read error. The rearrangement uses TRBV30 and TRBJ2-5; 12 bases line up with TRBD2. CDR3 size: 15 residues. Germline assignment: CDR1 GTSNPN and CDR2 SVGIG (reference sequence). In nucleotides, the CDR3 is TGTGCCGGGAGTGGGGGACTAGCGGGTCAAGAGACCCAGTACTTC. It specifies CAGSGGLAGQETQYF.

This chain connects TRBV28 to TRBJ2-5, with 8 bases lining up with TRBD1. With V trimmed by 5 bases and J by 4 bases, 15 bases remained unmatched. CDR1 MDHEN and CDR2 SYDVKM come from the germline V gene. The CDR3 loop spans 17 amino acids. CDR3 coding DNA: TGTGCCAGCAGTGCACTCGGACAGGGAGAGTTGGGAGAGACCCAGTACTTC. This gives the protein CASSALGQGELGETQYF.

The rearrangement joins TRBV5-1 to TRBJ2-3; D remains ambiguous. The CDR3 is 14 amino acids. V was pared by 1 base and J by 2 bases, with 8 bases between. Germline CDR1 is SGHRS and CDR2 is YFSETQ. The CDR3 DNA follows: TGCGCCAGCAGCTTGTACATTACCACAGATACGCAGTATTTT. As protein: CASSLYITTDTQYF. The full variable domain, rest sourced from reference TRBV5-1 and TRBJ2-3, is KAGVTQTPRYLIKTRGQQVTLSCSPISGHRSVSWYQQTPGQGLQFLFEYFSETQRNKGNFPGRFSGRQFSNSRSEMNVSTLELGDSALYLCASSLYITTDTQYFGPGTRLTVL.

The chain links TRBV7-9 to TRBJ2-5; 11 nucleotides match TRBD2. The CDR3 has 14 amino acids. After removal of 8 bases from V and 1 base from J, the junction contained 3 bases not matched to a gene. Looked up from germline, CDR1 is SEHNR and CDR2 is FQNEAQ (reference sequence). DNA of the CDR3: TGTGCCAGCGTGGGACTAGCGGTCCAAGAGACCCAGTACTTC. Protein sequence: CASVGLAVQETQYF.

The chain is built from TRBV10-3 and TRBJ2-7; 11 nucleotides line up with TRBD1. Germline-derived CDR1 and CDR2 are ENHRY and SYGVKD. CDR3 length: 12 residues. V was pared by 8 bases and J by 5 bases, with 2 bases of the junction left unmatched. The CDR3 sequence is CAIRDRGNEQYF. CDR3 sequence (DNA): TGTGCCATCCGGGACAGGGGGAACGAGCAGTACTTC.